This passage covers 5 T cell receptor beta chains from one sample sequenced in a study of blood T cell repertoires in COVID-19. Using immunoSEQ multiplex PCR, the repertoire was profiled, and TCRdb retains in-frame clones only, with some absent. The sample has about 48,000 clones, about 83% seen once; the top ten hold roughly 5.6%. The sequenced sample was peripheral blood. All receptors come from a human donor in a cohort sampled during active COVID-19.

This chain links TRBV5-1 with TRBJ1-1; D not certain. V lost 3 bases to trimming and J lost 0 bases, with 9 bases between them. The CDR3 is made up of 14 amino acids. Germline V gives CDR1 SGHRS, CDR2 YFSETQ. CDR3 region: CASSSDTLNTEAFF. CDR3 nucleotides: TGCGCCAGCAGCTCCGACACTTTGAACACTGAAGCTTTCTTT.

The rearrangement uses TRBV5-1 and TRBJ2-7, with D perhaps TRBD2 (5 bases). The germline CDR1 and CDR2 sequences are SGHRS and YFSETQ. This CDR3 contains 13 residues. V gave up 0 bases and J gave up 5 bases, with 9 bases separating them. CDR3 nucleotide sequence: TGCGCCAGCAGCTTGGCCTACGGGGACGAGCAGTACTTC. Encoded protein: CASSLAYGDEQYF.

The V and J genes are TRBV24-1 and TRBJ1-1, with TRBD1 as a possible D gene (5 bases). Trimming took off 10 bases at V and 1 base at J, with 15 bases between the two ends. CDR1 KGHDR and CDR2 SFDVKD come from the germline V gene. The CDR3 spans 14 residues. Here the CDR3 DNA reads TGTGCCACGCAGGCTGGCCAGGGGAACACTGAAGCTTTCTTT. Translation: CATQAGQGNTEAFF.

The chain employs TRBV5-6 and TRBJ1-2; D is ambiguous. This CDR3 is built from 15 residues. With 0 bases removed from V and 4 bases from J, the gap between germline ends came to 13 bases. Germline V gene data show CDR1 as SGHDT and CDR2 as YYEEEE. CDR3 residues: CASSLGPAGLYGYTF. As DNA, the CDR3 is TGTGCCAGCAGCTTGGGACCGGCGGGTCTCTATGGCTACACCTTC.

The table lists this clone with a count of one. The rearrangement joins TRBV6-5 to TRBJ2-1, with D hard to call. V lost 6 bases and J 9 bases, leaving 12 bases between the germline ends. Germline V CDR1 and CDR2: MNHEY, SVGAGI. The CDR3 sequence is 12 residues long. The DNA for the CDR3 is TGTGCCAGCAGCCGCCGTTTGAGTGAGCAGTTCTTC. Translated, it gives CASSRRLSEQFF.